This T cell receptor (beta chain) originates from a study of T cells after yellow fever vaccination. Findings of the study overall: Within FACS-sorted repertoires, abundant clonotypes contaminating from the bulk population could be present. Relatively few clonotypes were ones that appeared in both CD4 and CD8 compartments. Reappearance after the booster was observed for most primary-vaccination clones (96% CD4, approximately 90% CD8).

TCRdb recomputed calls from the 5' RACE reads with MiXCR, one row per CDR3 protein. The data contain 300,000 to 450,000 distinct CDR3 sequences, 6% to 8% of them singletons. V shed 0 bases and J shed 9 bases, with 9 bases lying between them. Germline values: CDR1 KGHSH, CDR2 LQKENI. CDR3 length: 13 residues. A few counts support this clonotype. Its antigen is not known. The TCR sequence derives from a man aged 25-45 years who received the YFV17D yellow fever vaccine. Sequences were derived from PBMCs, sampled 5 days after the yellow fever booster vaccination. The genes are TRBV18 and TRBJ2-1; D is unresolved. The CDR3 nucleotides read TGTGCCAGCTCACCACCAGTGGGTCCTGAGCAGTTCTTC. It encodes CASSPPVGPEQFF.